The 17 T cell receptor beta chains listed next were all sequenced from one sample in a study of HIV-infected children after antiretroviral therapy interruption. RNA-based 3' RACE libraries used unique molecular identifiers. TCRdb re-called the 3' RACE reads with MiXCR, one entry per CDR3 protein. The sample has more than 85,000 distinct CDR3 sequences, about 6.9% seen once. Noted treatment: PENTA 11 planned treatment interruption arm or continuous ART arm. Sequenced material: CD45RA+ CD4+ T cells from PBMCs, pooled from several time points, taken from a donor given antiretroviral therapy, either interrupted or continuous. The subset here: naive CD4+ CD45RA+ CD45RO- T cells. The receptors derive from a pool of human donors with HIV.

The chain links TRBV24-1 to TRBJ2-1; a weak D match, TRBD2 (5 bases). The CDR3 consists of 15 residues. Germline V CDR1 and CDR2: KGHDR, SFDVKD. Trimming left V 6 bases short and J 4 bases short, with 15 bases between. The CDR3 here is CATSREGYVYNEQFF. CDR3 sequence (DNA): TGTGCCACCAGTCGGGAAGGTTACGTTTACAATGAGCAGTTCTTC.

The sample holds many counts of this clonotype. The chain employs TRBV7-6 and TRBJ2-2, with TRBD2 as a possible D gene (7 bases). The CDR3 is 15 amino acids. V was pared by 1 base and J by 7 bases, with 13 bases between. The germline V gene encodes CDR1 SGHVS and CDR2 FNYEAQ. CDR3 DNA: TGTGCCAGCAGCTTAGTCGGGGGGCCCATCGGGGAGCTGTTTTTT. This gives the protein CASSLVGGPIGELFF. Based on the CDR3 plus reference TRBV7-6 and TRBJ2-2, the full variable domain is GAGVSQSPRYKVTKRGQDVALRCDPISGHVSLYWYRQALGQGPEFLTYFNYEAQQDKSGLPNDRFSAERPEGSISTLTIQRTEQRDSAMYRCASSLVGGPIGELFFGEGSRLTVL.

The chain recombines TRBV5-6 with TRBJ2-3; D not resolved. The CDR3 consists of 16 residues. Germline V gene sequence: CDR1 SGHDT, CDR2 YYEEEE. Trimming took off 5 bases at V and 8 bases at J, with 24 bases between the two ends. The CDR3 region has the DNA TGTGCCAGCAGTCCCTATACGGACGGCCGATTAGGTACGCAGTATTTT. It codes for CASSPYTDGRLGTQYF.

This clonotype was seen at least ten times. The chain combines TRBV3-1 with TRBJ2-7, with unresolved D. The V and J ends lost 3 bases and 2 bases respectively, with 2 bases between them. CDR3 length: 11 amino acids. The V gene's germline CDR1 is LGHDT and CDR2 YNNKEL (reference sequence). The CDR3 DNA is TGTGCCAGCAGCCACGCCTACGAGCAGTACTTC. This codes for CASSHAYEQYF.

This clonotype showed up many times. The V and J genes are TRBV5-1 and TRBJ1-1, with D hard to call. Germline V CDR1 and CDR2: SGHRS, YFSETQ. The CDR3 covers 12 residues. V dropped 4 bases and J dropped 4 bases, with 8 bases sitting between them. The CDR3 nucleotides are TGCGCCAGCAGCGTATTTGGCACTGAAGCTTTCTTT. Amino acid sequence: CASSVFGTEAFF.

On this clonotype: This clone may be a read error of a much larger clone one base away. The V call is TRBV15, the J call TRBJ1-1; D gene ambiguous. The CDR3 is 14 amino acids. Germline loops: CDR1 LNHNV, CDR2 YYDKDF (reference sequence). The V end was cut by 4 bases, the J end by 6 bases, with 15 bases between. This CDR3 reads CATSKESPPAEAFF. The CDR3 DNA is TGTGCCACCAGCAAAGAGTCCCCTCCAGCTGAAGCTTTCTTT.

The chain uses TRBV20-1 and TRBJ1-6; 7 bases are a match to TRBD1. The CDR3 is 14 residues long. The V gene's germline CDR1 is DFQATT and CDR2 SNEGSKA (reference sequence). J gave up 7 bases and V 0 bases, and 3 bases lay outside the gene matches. The CDR3 here is CSAREVQGNSPLHF. CDR3 DNA: TGCAGTGCTAGAGAAGTACAGGGGAATTCACCCCTCCACTTT.

This clonotype was seen only a few times. The J gene is TRBJ2-2, the V gene TRBV10-3, with TRBD1 as a possible D gene (6 bases). Germline V gene data show CDR1 as ENHRY and CDR2 as SYGVKD. There are 14 residues in the CDR3. V gave up 2 bases and J gave up 6 bases, with 10 bases separating them. The chain's CDR3 is CAISETGTPGELFF. The CDR3, as DNA: TGTGCCATCAGTGAGACAGGGACGCCCGGGGAGCTGTTTTTT.

The genes are TRBV6-1 and TRBJ1-1, with D unresolved. The CDR3 has 13 amino acids. Trimming left V 4 bases short and J 2 bases short, with 8 bases between. Germline assignment: CDR1 MNHNS and CDR2 SASEGT. The CDR3 coding sequence is TGTGCCAGCAGTGCCGGATTCAACACTGAAGCTTTCTTT. Amino acids: CASSAGFNTEAFF.

The chain carries TRBV27 and TRBJ2-1, with 9 bases lining up with TRBD1. CDR1 MNHEY and CDR2 SMNVEV come from the germline V gene (reference sequence). The CDR3 is 20 residues long. J was trimmed by 0 bases and V by 5 bases; bases with no gene match: 17. In nucleotides, the CDR3 is TGTGCCAGCAGTCCAGAGAAATACGGGACAGGGCAGGACTCCTACAATGAGCAGTTCTTC. This translates into CASSPEKYGTGQDSYNEQFF.

This clonotype appeared many times. V gene TRBV7-2 combines with J gene TRBJ2-7; D unresolved. V was cut by 1 base and J by 7 bases, with 8 bases left in between. There are 12 residues in the CDR3. Germline CDR1 reads SGHTA; CDR2 reads FQGNSA. In DNA, the CDR3 is TGTGCCAGCAGCTTAGTAACGGGTGAGCAGTACTTC. This translates into CASSLVTGEQYF.

This clonotype was observed at least ten times. The chain is built from TRBV7-7 and TRBJ2-5, with D tentatively TRBD2 (6 bases). The CDR3 consists of 13 residues. V lost 7 bases to trimming and J lost 4 bases, with 13 bases between them. Germline CDR1 SSHAT, CDR2 FNYEAQ (reference sequence). CDR3 nucleotides: TGTGCCAGCACCGTGGGGGGTGGAGAGACCCAGTACTTC. This gives the protein CASTVGGGETQYF.

The rearrangement joins TRBV2 to TRBJ1-1, with 7 positions matching TRBD1. The CDR3 loop spans 13 amino acids. CDR1 SNHLY and CDR2 FYNNEI come from the germline V gene. V lost 10 bases, J lost 4 bases, and 9 bases stayed unmatched. The DNA of the CDR3 is TGTGCCACCAACCAAAACAGGGGCACTGAAGCTTTCTTT. The encoded protein is CATNQNRGTEAFF.

This clonotype was seen a few times. The chain has TRBV5-1 and TRBJ2-3; possible D gene TRBD2, 6 bases. V lost 0 bases and J 0 bases, leaving 8 bases between the germline ends. The CDR3 extends over 15 amino acids. Germline CDR1 reads SGHRS; CDR2 reads YFSETQ. DNA of the CDR3: TGCGCCAGCAGCTTGGTGGGGACTAGCACAGATACGCAGTATTTT. Residues: CASSLVGTSTDTQYF.

This clonotype was seen at least ten times. The V gene is TRBV6-2 or TRBV6-3, the J gene TRBJ1-5; D may be TRBD1 (5 bases). The germline V gene has CDR1 MNHEY and CDR2 SVGEGT. CDR3 size: 16 residues. With 5 bases removed from V and 3 bases from J, the gap between germline ends came to 17 bases. The CDR3 here is CASSKLRQYYNQPQHF. The CDR3 DNA sequence: TGTGCCAGCAGTAAACTGCGACAGTACTACAATCAGCCCCAGCATTTT.

This clonotype was picked up a small number of times. The chain carries TRBV21-1 and TRBJ2-6. TRBV21-1 is a pseudogene segment. The CDR3 is made up of 14 amino acids. The CDR3 region is CASSTSSGANVLTF. CDR3 in DNA: TGTGCCAGCAGCACCAGCTCTGGGGCCAACGTCCTGACTTTC.

This clonotype appeared many times. DNA for the CDR3: TGTGCCAGTAGTGACAGGGGGCACAACGAGCAGTACTTC. It encodes CASSDRGHNEQYF. The V gene is TRBV19, the J gene TRBJ2-7; TRBD1 matches at 10 bases. This CDR3 spans 13 amino acids. The germline V gene encodes CDR1 LNHDA and CDR2 SQIVND (reference sequence). Trimming removed 5 bases from V and 5 bases from J; junction bases left unmatched: 3.